This T cell receptor beta chain was observed in a study of Graves' ophthalmopathy and Graves' hyperthyroidism. Broader study findings: Using 13 signatures, a model distinguished ophthalmopathy from stable hyperthyroidism, reaching around 88% sensitivity and over 65% specificity.

As for this clonotype: Its antigen is not known.

Newly diagnosed hyperthyroidism donors, aged 18 to 65, duration under 2 months. Lactation, pregnancy, uncontrolled infections and other autoimmune diseases were all grounds for excluding patients. Diagnoses were established from clinical symptoms, serum thyroxine, TRAb, thyroid ultrasound and orbital computed tomography. RNA transcripts provided the template for amplifying TCR beta CDR3 regions. First-round RT-PCR with HTBI primers preceded a second-round multiplex PCR. TCRdb recomputed calls from the multiplex PCR reads with MiXCR, one row per CDR3 protein. Of approximately 1.2 million distinct CDR3 sequences in the sample, about 36% were seen once. Germline CDR1 reads MGHDK; CDR2 reads SYGVNS. Trimming cost V 10 bases and J 8 bases, with 20 bases left between them. The CDR3 loop spans 13 amino acids.

The specimen sequenced was peripheral blood or thyroid tissue (not recorded which). The genes are TRBV25-1 and TRBJ1-1; D gene unclear. The sequence was collected from an adult man with Graves' hyperthyroidism. The CDR3 loop reads CAITPAGSDEAFF. The CDR3 region has the DNA TGTGCCATCACCCCGGCGGGGTCCGACGAAGCTTTCTTT.